This entry features one T cell receptor beta chain sequence. As yet, its antigen is unknown. The data stem from a study of metastatic and nonmetastatic thyroid tumors. The study, taken as a whole, reports: It was reported that TCR beta diversity was significantly higher in malignant thyroid tumors than benign nodules, in blood and tumor.

Using MiXCR, TCRdb reanalyzed the PCR reads. The table lists about 22,000 clones, less than 20% of them singletons. Thyroid surgery had not been preceded by any treatment in any patient. The CDR3 runs 14 residues. In germline, CDR1 is MNHNS, CDR2 SASEGT. V lost 8 bases and J 0 bases, leaving 14 bases between the germline ends. This chain connects TRBV6-1 to TRBJ2-7, with a possible D match to TRBD1 (5 bases). Sequencing used adjacent normal tissue. This TCR was recovered from a male donor with papillary thyroid cancer or a benign thyroid nodule (not recorded which). Some clones in this sample may be carry-over from other donors' samples. CDR3 nucleotide sequence: TGTGCCAGCGGCCGACAGTGGGGCTCCTACGAGCAGTACTTC. Its translation is CASGRQWGSYEQYF.